A selection of T cell receptor beta chains follows, all from one sample in a study of blood T cell repertoires in COVID-19. The data were produced by immunoSEQ multiplex PCR, yet TCRdb's version contains in-frame clones alone and is incomplete. The data contain some 120,000 clones, roughly 80% of them seen just once; the ten biggest clones take up 8.5% to 12%. Sequenced: peripheral blood. These receptors came from a human donor in a cohort sampled during active COVID-19. The CDR3 runs from the conserved cysteine through the conserved F or W. A D gene is named only where the DNA matches it firmly. Clone size is not always given. Where it is, it says once, few, many or a class for expanded clones.

D	V	J	size	CDR3	DNA
.	TRBV6-2/TRBV6-3	TRBJ1-2	.	CASSYPFAGTGYTF	TGTGCCAGCAGTTACCCTTTCGCGGGCACTGGCTACACCTTC
TRBD2	TRBV9	TRBJ2-7	.	CASSVGLRGARDEQYF	TGTGCCAGCAGCGTAGGTCTGCGGGGGGCCCGGGACGAGCAGTACTTC
TRBD1	TRBV4-2	TRBJ1-3	.	CASSQARQGQYGNRENTIYF	TGTGCCAGCAGCCAAGCAAGACAGGGGCAATATGGGAATCGGGAAAACACCATATATTTT
TRBD1	TRBV9	TRBJ2-7	.	CASSAGTGGIEQYF	TGTGCCAGCAGCGCAGGGACAGGGGGCATCGAGCAGTACTTC
TRBD1	TRBV27	TRBJ1-6	.	CASGTANYNSPLHF	TGTGCCAGCGGGACAGCAAATTATAATTCACCCCTCCACTTT
TRBD1	TRBV3-1/TRBV3-2	TRBJ1-6	.	CASSPGQGGNSPLHF	TGTGCCAGCAGCCCGGGACAGGGTGGTAATTCACCCCTCCACTTT
TRBD1	TRBV28	TRBJ1-5	.	CASSPGTGNNQPQHF	TGTGCCAGCAGTCCCGGGACAGGGAACAATCAGCCCCAGCATTTT
.	TRBV18	TRBJ2-3	.	CASSPEADTQYF	TGTGCCAGCTCACCAGAGGCAGATACGCAGTATTTT
TRBD1	TRBV11-2	TRBJ2-7	.	CASSSGQIYEQYF	TGTGCCAGCAGCTCGGGACAGATCTACGAGCAGTACTTC
.	TRBV7-9	TRBJ2-1	.	CASSLMSGSYNEQFF	TGTGCCAGCAGCTTAATGAGCGGTTCCTACAATGAGCAGTTCTTC
TRBD1	TRBV19	TRBJ1-2	.	CASSSGTGNAYGYTF	TGTGCCAGTAGTTCCGGGACAGGGAATGCCTATGGCTACACCTTC
.	TRBV5-8	TRBJ1-4	.	CASSPVGEGEKLFF	TGTGCCAGCAGCCCTGTAGGGGAGGGTGAAAAACTGTTTTTT
.	TRBV9	TRBJ2-7	.	CASSVGGDSTYEQYF	TGTGCCAGCAGCGTAGGGGGTGACAGTACCTACGAGCAGTACTTC
.	TRBV4-3	TRBJ2-3	.	CASSQAADSLDTQYF	TGCGCCAGCAGCCAAGCCGCAGACAGCTTAGATACGCAGTATTTT
.	TRBV19	TRBJ2-5	once	CASSRGRLDQETQYF	TGTGCCAGTAGCCGAGGGCGTTTAGACCAAGAGACCCAGTACTTC
.	TRBV7-2	TRBJ1-4	.	CASSAGFSQPDEKLFF	TGTGCCAGCAGCGCGGGTTTCTCCCAGCCAGATGAAAAACTGTTTTTT
TRBD2	TRBV3-1/TRBV3-2	TRBJ2-7	.	CASSQDRASGMPYEQYF	TGTGCCAGCAGCCAAGATCGGGCTAGCGGAATGCCGTACGAGCAGTACTTC
.	TRBV30	TRBJ1-4	.	CAWSGDRISEKLFF	TGTGCCTGGAGTGGCGACAGGATCTCTGAAAAACTGTTTTTT
.	TRBV11-2	TRBJ1-2	.	CASSYKEGPYGYTF	TGTGCCAGCAGCTATAAGGAGGGTCCCTATGGCTACACCTTC
.	TRBV2	TRBJ2-6	.	CARGPLASGANVLTF	TGTGCCAGAGGCCCTTTAGCGTCTGGGGCCAACGTCCTGACTTTC
.	TRBV15	TRBJ2-6	many	CATSRVESPSGDGANVLTF	TGTGCCACCAGCAGAGTTGAGAGCCCATCGGGGGATGGGGCCAACGTCCTGACTTTC
TRBD2	TRBV28	TRBJ2-7	few	CASKLADSYEQYF	TGTGCCAGCAAGCTAGCGGACTCCTACGAGCAGTACTTC
.	TRBV5-6	TRBJ1-3	.	CASSLSYYSGNTIYF	TGTGCCAGCAGCTTGTCGTACTACTCTGGAAACACCATATATTTT
.	TRBV5-1	TRBJ2-3	.	CASSQTEDTQYF	TGCGCCAGCAGCCAGACAGAAGATACGCAGTATTTT
TRBD1	TRBV20-1	TRBJ1-2	.	CSASGTGGYGYTF	TGCAGTGCTAGTGGTACAGGGGGCTATGGCTACACCTTC
.	TRBV12-3/TRBV12-4	TRBJ2-7	.	CASSPGTSYEQYF	TGTGCCAGCAGTCCCGGGACATCCTACGAGCAGTACTTC
.	TRBV19	TRBJ1-2	.	CASSHPGNYGYTF	TGTGCCAGTAGTCACCCGGGGAACTATGGCTACACCTTC
.	TRBV28	TRBJ2-5	.	CASSFGVWEASLTQYF	TGTGCCAGCAGTTTTGGTGTTTGGGAGGCTAGCCTAACCCAGTACTTC
.	TRBV30	TRBJ2-6	.	CAWSVRSGANVLTF	TGTGCCTGGAGTGTCCGCTCTGGGGCCAACGTCCTGACTTTC
.	TRBV7-9	TRBJ1-5	.	CASSPGVDQPQHF	TGTGCCAGCAGCCCGGGGGTCGATCAGCCCCAGCATTTT
TRBD1	TRBV2	TRBJ2-7	.	CASSELFPGTGTYEQYF	TGTGCCAGCAGTGAGCTCTTCCCCGGGACAGGGACCTACGAGCAGTACTTC
.	TRBV19	TRBJ2-7	.	CASSIGGSYEQYF	TGTGCCAGTAGTATCGGCGGGTCCTACGAGCAGTACTTC
TRBD1	TRBV28	TRBJ1-2	.	CASSVDRDYGYTF	TGTGCCAGCAGCGTTGACAGGGACTATGGCTACACCTTC
TRBD2	TRBV24-1	TRBJ2-1	.	CATSDSQLAGGRNEQFF	TGTGCCACCAGTGATTCTCAACTAGCGGGGGGGAGGAATGAGCAGTTCTTC
.	TRBV9	TRBJ1-2	.	CASSSRVDGNYGYTF	TGTGCCAGCAGCTCCCGCGTCGACGGGAACTATGGCTACACCTTC
.	TRBV20-1	TRBJ2-5	once	CMSRVQETQYF	TGCATGAGCAGGGTTCAGGAGACCCAGTACTTC
.	TRBV5-1	TRBJ1-5	few	CASSYTGSADQPQHF	TGCGCCAGCAGTTACACAGGGTCGGCGGACCAGCCCCAGCATTTT
TRBD1	TRBV7-9	TRBJ2-2	.	CASKGQFESGELFF	TGTGCCAGCAAGGGACAGTTCGAATCCGGGGAGCTGTTTTTT
TRBD1	TRBV2	TRBJ1-5	few	CASSGGQGHQPQHF	TGTGCCAGCAGTGGGGGACAGGGCCATCAGCCCCAGCATTTT
.	TRBV4-3	TRBJ1-2	.	CASSQADSGGYTF	TGCGCCAGCAGCCAAGCTGACAGTGGTGGCTACACCTTC
.	TRBV18	TRBJ1-1	.	CASSWGQLMNTEAFF	TGTGCCAGCTCCTGGGGGCAGCTCATGAACACTGAAGCTTTCTTT
TRBD2	TRBV5-3	TRBJ2-1	.	CARSLMRTSGDTRVGEQFF	TGTGCCAGAAGCTTGATGAGGACTAGCGGGGACACCCGGGTCGGTGAGCAGTTCTTC
.	TRBV11-2	TRBJ2-5	.	CASSPGLQETQYF	TGTGCCAGCAGCCCGGGACTCCAAGAGACCCAGTACTTC
TRBD2	TRBV4-3	TRBJ2-3	.	CASSQDGTSACTDTQYF	TGCGCCAGCAGCCAAGATGGGACTAGCGCCTGCACAGATACGCAGTATTTT
TRBD1	TRBV29-1	TRBJ1-1	.	CSGGQGAMNTEAFF	TGCAGCGGGGGCCAGGGGGCTATGAACACTGAAGCTTTCTTT
.	TRBV30	TRBJ1-1	few	CAWSGGPRAEAFF	TGTGCCTGGAGCGGAGGGCCGAGGGCTGAAGCTTTCTTT
.	TRBV5-1	TRBJ2-1	.	CASTPGQSYNEQFF	TGCGCCAGCACGCCGGGACAATCCTACAATGAGCAGTTCTTC
TRBD1	TRBV4-1	TRBJ1-2	.	CASSQGGQSRGYTF	TGCGCCAGCAGCCAGGGGGGACAGAGCCGGGGCTACACCTTC
.	TRBV21-1	TRBJ2-7	.	CASSSRGLPRIGYEQYF	TGTGCCAGCAGCAGTAGGGGACTACCCAGAATAGGGTACGAGCAGTACTTC
TRBD1	TRBV5-5	TRBJ2-7	.	CASSTPSGQLSSYEQYF	TGTGCCAGCAGCACCCCCTCGGGACAGTTAAGCTCCTACGAGCAGTACTTC
.	TRBV19	TRBJ2-4	.	CASMVTGSDIQYF	TGTGCCAGTATGGTGACAGGATCGGACATTCAGTACTTC
.	TRBV29-1	TRBJ2-5	.	CSVELPGETQYF	TGCAGCGTTGAACTACCGGGGGAGACCCAGTACTTC
.	TRBV19	TRBJ1-1	.	CASSPREQGITYHTEAFF	TGTGCCAGTAGCCCAAGGGAGCAGGGGATAACCTACCACACTGAAGCTTTCTTT
TRBD2	TRBV5-4	TRBJ2-3	.	CASSLAGLGTQYF	TGTGCCAGCAGCTTGGCGGGACTAGGAACGCAGTATTTT